A single sample gave rise to the 31 T cell receptor beta chains below, sequenced in a study of regulatory T cells in long-lasting Graves disease. Relying on iRepertoire HTBI primers and Arm-PCR of CDR3 regions, the team built TCR beta libraries. TCRdb reprocessed the multiplex PCR reads via MiXCR and lists one record per CDR3 protein. The sample contains roughly 450,000 distinct CDR3 sequences, roughly a quarter of which appear only once. Time point: persistent/refractory GD, antithyroid drugs over 5 years with positive TRAb. The TCR library was made from RNA that had been extracted from PBMCs in TRIzol. The sample was peripheral blood mononuclear cells (PBMCs), taken when the disease was refractory, from a patient treated with antithyroid drugs. All receptors derive from a female donor with Graves disease.

This clonotype was recorded a few times. The chain links TRBV20-1 to TRBJ1-1, with D perhaps TRBD1 (5 bases). Germline V gives CDR1 DFQATT, CDR2 SNEGSKA (reference sequence). The CDR3 has 16 residues. V lost 1 base and J 0 bases, leaving 15 bases between the germline ends. The CDR3 DNA is TGCAGTGCTAGAGTGTCAGGGCGCCGCATGAACACTGAAGCTTTCTTT. Residues: CSARVSGRRMNTEAFF.

In this sample, this clonotype turned up many times. The J gene is TRBJ1-2, the V gene TRBV6-1, with a weak D call TRBD1 (5 bases). Deletions cut 6 bases from V and 2 bases from J, with 7 bases between. Germline lookup yields CDR1 MNHNS and CDR2 SASEGT. The CDR3 spans 12 residues. The CDR3 loop is CASSGQNYGYTF. The CDR3 region has the DNA TGTGCCAGCAGCGGACAAAACTATGGCTACACCTTC.

This clonotype was counted only a few times. The V call is TRBV19, the J call TRBJ2-5; the match to TRBD1 covers 12 bases. V was pared by 4 bases and J by 5 bases, with 5 bases of the junction left unmatched. The CDR3 sequence is 15 residues long. Looked up from germline, CDR1 is LNHDA and CDR2 is SQIVND (reference sequence). The CDR3 region is CASSTGQGASETQYF. For the CDR3, the DNA is TGTGCCAGTAGTACGGGACAGGGGGCTTCGGAGACCCAGTACTTC.

The chain combines TRBV10-3 with TRBJ2-7; D may match TRBD1 or TRBD2 (5 bases each). The CDR3 spans 16 residues. V was pared by 4 bases and J by 5 bases, with 21 bases between. Germline CDR1 ENHRY, CDR2 SYGVKD. This CDR3 is CAISGTGTDVFNEQYF. DNA of the CDR3: TGTGCCATCAGTGGGACCGGGACGGACGTTTTCAACGAGCAGTACTTC.

The chain couples TRBV7-9 to TRBJ2-1; TRBD2 aligns across 10 bases. This CDR3 is built from 15 residues. The V gene's germline CDR1 is SEHNR and CDR2 FQNEAQ (reference sequence). The V gene end was trimmed by 5 bases and the J gene end by 1 base; junction bases not matched to a gene: 2. This CDR3 is CASSGAGGSYNEQFF. DNA for the CDR3: TGTGCCAGCAGCGGAGCGGGAGGGTCCTACAATGAGCAGTTCTTC.

This clonotype occurred a few times. The chain uses TRBV14 and TRBJ2-7; D is perhaps TRBD2 (6 bases). Germline CDR1 is SGHDN and CDR2 is FVKESK. Trimming removed 1 base from V and 3 bases from J, with 13 bases in between. The CDR3 has 15 residues. CDR3 amino acids: CASSQGRELFYEQYF. CDR3 coding DNA: TGTGCCAGCAGCCAAGGACGGGAGCTTTTCTACGAGCAGTACTTC.

Ten or more counts support this clonotype. J is TRBJ2-7 and V is TRBV7-9; 9 bases fit TRBD1. CDR1 is SEHNR and CDR2 is FQNEAQ in the germline V gene (reference sequence). J gave up 2 bases and V 1 base, and 3 bases lay outside the gene matches. This CDR3 has 15 amino acids. The CDR3 sequence: CASSLGDRATYEQYF. DNA for the CDR3: TGTGCCAGCAGCTTAGGGGACAGGGCGACCTACGAGCAGTACTTC.

DNA of the CDR3: TGTGCCAGCGTAACCGGCGGGGTGAGAGAGACCCAGTACTTC. It encodes CASVTGGVRETQYF. The gene calls are TRBV6-1 and TRBJ2-5, with a tentative D call TRBD2 (6 bases). The CDR3 is made up of 14 amino acids. Trimming cost V 8 bases and J 4 bases, with 17 bases left between them. Germline V gene data show CDR1 as MNHNS and CDR2 as SASEGT.

DNA for the CDR3: TGCGCCAGCGGGTTACAGGGGTCCTCCACAGATACGCAGTATTTT. As protein: CASGLQGSSTDTQYF. The J gene is TRBJ2-3, the V gene TRBV5-1, with 7 bases fitting TRBD1. The germline V gene encodes CDR1 SGHRS and CDR2 YFSETQ. V gave up 7 bases and J gave up 2 bases; unmatched junction bases: 10. This CDR3 has 15 amino acids. Based on the CDR3 plus reference TRBV5-1 and TRBJ2-3, the full variable domain is KAGVTQTPRYLIKTRGQQVTLSCSPISGHRSVSWYQQTPGQGLQFLFEYFSETQRNKGNFPGRFSGRQFSNSRSEMNVSTLELGDSALYLCASGLQGSSTDTQYFGPGTRLTVL.

This clonotype occurred many times. This sequence joins TRBV28 and TRBJ1-2, with D tentatively TRBD1 (5 bases). The CDR3 consists of 14 residues. Trimming left V 3 bases short and J 1 base short, with 9 bases between. The germline V gene encodes CDR1 MDHEN and CDR2 SYDVKM. The CDR3 DNA sequence: TGTGCCAGCAGTTTTATCGACAGTAACTATGGCTACACCTTC. It specifies CASSFIDSNYGYTF.

There are many counts of this clonotype. The chain couples TRBV20-1 to TRBJ1-4, with 7 positions matching TRBD1. The CDR3 spans 16 residues. The V segment lost 1 base and the J segment 0 bases; nucleotides outside the gene matches: 5. Germline CDR1 DFQATT, CDR2 SNEGSKA (reference sequence). The CDR3 loop is CSARVGTVATNEKLFF. The CDR3 DNA reads TGCAGTGCTAGAGTCGGGACAGTGGCAACTAATGAAAAACTGTTTTTT.

The sample holds many counts of this clonotype. V is TRBV28 and J is TRBJ2-2, with 12 nucleotides matching TRBD2. Trimming at V came to 5 bases and at J to 3 bases, leaving 13 bases not matched to a gene. Germline V gene data show CDR1 as MDHEN and CDR2 as SYDVKM. The CDR3 consists of 19 residues. CDR3 sequence reads: CASSRGASGRALYTGELFF. In nucleotides, the CDR3 is TGTGCCAGCAGTCGCGGAGCTAGCGGGAGGGCCTTATACACCGGGGAGCTGTTTTTT.

This clonotype was recorded many times. The V and J genes are TRBV20-1 and TRBJ1-4, with D hard to call. Trimming took off 2 bases at V and 4 bases at J, with 5 bases between the two ends. CDR1 and CDR2 (germline): DFQATT, SNEGSKA (reference sequence). The CDR3 extends over 12 amino acids. The CDR3 nucleotides are TGCAGTGCTAGACAGGATAATGAAAAACTGTTTTTT. It yields the protein CSARQDNEKLFF.

This clonotype was detected many times. The CDR3 bases are TGTGCCAGCAGTCCTCAGGGCCTCTCTGGAAACACCATATATTTT. Translation gives CASSPQGLSGNTIYF. J is TRBJ1-3 and V is TRBV6-1, with D possibly TRBD1 on 5 matching bases. Trimming left V 5 bases short and J 0 bases short, with 11 bases between. This CDR3 is built from 15 residues. From germline, CDR1 is MNHNS and CDR2 SASEGT.

This clonotype was detected ten times or more. V is TRBV12-3 or TRBV12-4 and J is TRBJ2-7, with D uncertain. The CDR3 length is 12 residues. Deletions cut 6 bases from V and 4 bases from J, with 10 bases between. The CDR3 nucleotides are TGTGCCAGCAGCCCCGGGCGATACGAGCAGTACTTC. As protein: CASSPGRYEQYF.

As to this clonotype: A far larger clone lies a single base away; this is likely a read error. V gene TRBV6-2 or TRBV6-3 combines with J gene TRBJ1-5; 8 positions agree with TRBD1. Germline lookup yields CDR1 MNHEY and CDR2 SVGEGT. CDR3 length: 16 amino acids. In nucleotides, the CDR3 is TGTGCCAGCAGTGCCGGACAGGGCTCTATCAATCAGCCCCGGCATTTT. It codes for CASSAGQGSINQPRHF.

At least ten counts were recorded for this clonotype. The chain joins TRBV28 to TRBJ1-2, with D uncertain. This CDR3 region has 13 residues. Trimming took off 3 bases at V and 3 bases at J, with 8 bases between the two ends. Germline CDR1 and CDR2: MDHEN and SYDVKM. The DNA for the CDR3 is TGTGCCAGCAGTTTTCCAGAACACTATGGCTACACCTTC. Translated: CASSFPEHYGYTF.

As regards this clonotype: This could be a read error, since a much larger clone is one nucleotide away. The chain couples TRBV18 to TRBJ1-1; D ambiguous. From germline, CDR1 is KGHSH and CDR2 LQKENI. Trimming took 3 bases from V and 4 from J, leaving 9 bases between them. The CDR3 sequence is 13 residues long. CDR3 protein: CASSPPRRTEAFF. CDR3 DNA: TGTGCCAGCTCACCCCCGAGGCGCACTGAAGCTTTCTTT.

This clonotype has only a few counts. The V gene is TRBV2, the J gene TRBJ2-7; 15 bases are a match to TRBD2. The germline gives CDR1 SNHLY, CDR2 FYNNEI. V trimming: 4 bases; J trimming: 0 bases; junction bases outside the gene matches: 7. The CDR3 is 18 amino acids. The CDR3 nucleotides read TGTGCCAGCAGTGCCCCGGGACTAGCGGGAGGCATCTCCTACGAGCAGTACTTC. This sequence encodes CASSAPGLAGGISYEQYF.

In the case of this clonotype: One end of the junction does not line up with germline, which may come from a read error. V is TRBV5-1 and J is TRBJ2-7; a weak D match, TRBD2 (6 bases). This CDR3 has 14 residues. CDR1 is SGHRS and CDR2 is YFSETQ in the germline V gene. The CDR3 nucleotides are TGCGCCATCCCACCGGAGGGCGGGACCTACGAGCTGTACTTC. Translating it yields CAIPPEGGTYELYF. Full variable domain (remainder filled in from reference TRBV5-1 and TRBJ2-7): KAGVTQTPRYLIKTRGQQVTLSCSPISGHRSVSWYQQTPGQGLQFLFEYFSETQRNKGNFPGRFSGRQFSNSRSEMNVSTLELGDSALYLCAIPPEGGTYELYFGPGTRLTVT.

This clonotype was detected ten times or more. V gene TRBV7-2 combines with J gene TRBJ1-1; D is unresolved. The germline V gene encodes CDR1 SGHTA and CDR2 FQGNSA. This CDR3 comprises 12 residues. Trimming left V 6 bases short and J 3 bases short, with 8 bases between. The CDR3 DNA follows: TGTGCCAGCAGGGGTCCTGACACTGAAGCTTTCTTT. Its translation: CASRGPDTEAFF.

J is TRBJ2-7 and V is TRBV7-2; 10 nucleotides line up with TRBD2. Trimming cost V 2 bases and J 5 bases; bases outside gene matches: 6. CDR3 length: 15 residues. CDR1 and CDR2 (germline): SGHTA, FQGNSA. CDR3 in amino acids: CASSLWLAGANEQYF. The CDR3 bases are TGTGCCAGCAGCTTATGGCTAGCGGGAGCTAACGAGCAGTACTTC.

The sample holds many counts of this clonotype. Germline and junction disagree at one end, which may indicate a read error. This rearrangement joins TRBV2 to TRBJ1-1; D possibly corresponds to TRBD1 (5 bases). The CDR3 is 15 amino acids. CDR1 is SNHLY, CDR2 FYNNEI, per germline. The CDR3 DNA reads TGTGCCAGCAGGGAAGACGCGGGGGGAAATACTGAAGCTTTCTTT. Translation gives CASREDAGGNTEAFF.

The sample holds many counts of this clonotype. V and J are TRBV12-3 or TRBV12-4 and TRBJ1-1; no clear D. This CDR3 region has 15 residues. V lost 5 bases to trimming and J lost 6 bases, with 19 bases between them. The CDR3 reads CASSKLGLVRSEAFF. Written as DNA, the CDR3 is TGTGCCAGCAGTAAACTAGGACTCGTCCGGTCTGAAGCTTTCTTT.

The gene calls are TRBV30 and TRBJ2-7; D possibly uses TRBD1 or TRBD2 (5 bases each). The CDR3 has 13 residues. Germline CDR1 is GTSNPN and CDR2 is SVGIG (reference sequence). The V and J ends lost 2 bases and 6 bases respectively, with 14 bases between them. The CDR3 nucleotides read TGTGCCTGGAGTCCAATGGGGGTCGGCGAGCAGTACTTC. Encoded protein: CAWSPMGVGEQYF.

This clonotype was picked up many times. Written as DNA, the CDR3 is TGTGCCAGCAGTTTCTCTAGCGGGCGTTCCTACGAGCAGTACTTC. It codes for CASSFSSGRSYEQYF. The chain recombines TRBV28 with TRBJ2-7; 8 bases map to TRBD2. V gave up 3 bases and J gave up 1 base; unmatched junction bases: 5. This CDR3 spans 15 amino acids. CDR1 MDHEN and CDR2 SYDVKM come from the germline V gene. The full variable domain, completed using reference TRBV28 and TRBJ2-7, is DVKVTQSSRYLVKRTGEKVFLECVQDMDHENMFWYRQDPGLGLRLIYFSYDVKMKEKGDIPEGYSVSREKKERFSLILESASTNQTSMYLCASSFSSGRSYEQYFGPGTRLTVT.

The chain is built from TRBV6-1 and TRBJ2-4; the D gene is possibly TRBD2 (5 bases). Germline V CDR1 and CDR2: MNHNS, SASEGT. Trimming left V 5 bases short and J 12 bases short, with 14 bases between. CDR3 length: 12 residues. The CDR3 spells CASSTRPDDQYF. The CDR3 nucleotides are TGTGCCAGCAGTACTAGGCCCGATGATCAGTACTTC.

This clonotype has just a few counts. In nucleotides, the CDR3 is TGTGCCAGCAGCTCCGGCCGGACTAGCGGGAACTACGAGCAGTACTTC. Translated: CASSSGRTSGNYEQYF. V is TRBV11-3 and J is TRBJ2-7; 12 nucleotides match TRBD2. CDR1 and CDR2 (germline): SGHNT, YENEEA. With 4 bases clipped from V and 3 bases from J, the junction kept 7 bases outside the gene matches. The CDR3 is made up of 16 amino acids. The whole variable domain, filled in from reference TRBV11-3 and TRBJ2-7, reads EAGVVQSPRYKIIEKKQPVAFWCNPISGHNTLYWYLQNLGQGPELLIRYENEEAVDDSQLPKDRFSAERLKGVDSTLKIQPAELGDSAVYLCASSSGRTSGNYEQYFGPGTRLTVT.

The chain uses TRBV5-6 and TRBJ2-1, with 14 bases identical to TRBD2. The CDR3 sequence is 16 residues long. Germline V gene lookup returns CDR1 SGHDT and CDR2 YYEEEE. V was pared by 4 bases and J by 8 bases, with 8 bases of the junction left unmatched. CDR3 amino acids: CASSRPGTSGSDEQFF. CDR3 in DNA: TGTGCCAGCAGCCGGCCCGGGACTAGCGGGAGCGATGAGCAGTTCTTC.

This sequence joins TRBV20-1 and TRBJ2-3; 7 nucleotides line up with TRBD2. Trimming at V came to 6 bases and at J to 2 bases, leaving 11 bases not matched to a gene. The CDR3 totals 15 residues. CDR1 is DFQATT, CDR2 SNEGSKA, per germline (reference sequence). Written as DNA, the CDR3 is TGCAGTGCCCTCCACCGTGCGGGAGTCACAGATACGCAGTATTTT. Its translation is CSALHRAGVTDTQYF.

The chain links TRBV20-1 to TRBJ2-5; D not resolved. CDR1 is DFQATT and CDR2 is SNEGSKA in the germline V gene (reference sequence). Trimming removed 3 bases from V and 4 bases from J, with 21 bases in between. The CDR3 loop spans 16 amino acids. The DNA for the CDR3 is TGCAGTGCTAGGGCCCCCGTTAGCAGACACCCAGAGACCCAGTACTTC. Translation gives CSARAPVSRHPETQYF.